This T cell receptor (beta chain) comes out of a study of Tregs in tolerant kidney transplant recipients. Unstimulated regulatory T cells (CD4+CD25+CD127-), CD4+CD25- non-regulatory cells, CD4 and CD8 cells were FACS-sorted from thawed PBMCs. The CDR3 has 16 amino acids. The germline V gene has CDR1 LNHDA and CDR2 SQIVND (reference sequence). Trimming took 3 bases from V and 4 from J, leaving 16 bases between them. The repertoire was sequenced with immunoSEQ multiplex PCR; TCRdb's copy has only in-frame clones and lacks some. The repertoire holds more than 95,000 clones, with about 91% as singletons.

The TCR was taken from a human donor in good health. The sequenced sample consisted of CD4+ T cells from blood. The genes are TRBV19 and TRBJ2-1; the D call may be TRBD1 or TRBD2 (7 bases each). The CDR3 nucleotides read TGTGCCAGTAGTATCCCCAGGGGGAGGGGTTACAATGAGCAGTTCTTC. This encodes CASSIPRGRGYNEQFF.